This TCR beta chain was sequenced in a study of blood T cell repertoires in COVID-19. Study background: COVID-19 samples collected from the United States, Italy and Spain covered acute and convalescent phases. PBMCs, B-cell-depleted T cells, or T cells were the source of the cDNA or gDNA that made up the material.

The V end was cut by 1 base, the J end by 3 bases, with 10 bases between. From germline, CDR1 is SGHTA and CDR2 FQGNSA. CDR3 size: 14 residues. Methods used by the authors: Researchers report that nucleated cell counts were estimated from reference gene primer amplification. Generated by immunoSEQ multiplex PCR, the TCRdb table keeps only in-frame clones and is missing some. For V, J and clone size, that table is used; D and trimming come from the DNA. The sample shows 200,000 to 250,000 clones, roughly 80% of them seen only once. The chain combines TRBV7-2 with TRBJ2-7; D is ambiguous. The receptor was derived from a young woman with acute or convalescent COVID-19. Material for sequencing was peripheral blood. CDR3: CASSLGRSGYEQYF. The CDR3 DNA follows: TGTGCCAGCAGCTTAGGTAGGTCAGGCTACGAGCAGTACTTC. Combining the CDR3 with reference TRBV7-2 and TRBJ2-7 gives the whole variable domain GAGVSQSPSNKVTEKGKDVELRCDPISGHTALYWYRQSLGQGLEFLIYFQGNSAPDKSGLPSDRFSAERTGGSVSTLTIQRTQQEDSAVYLCASSLGRSGYEQYFGPGTRLTVT.